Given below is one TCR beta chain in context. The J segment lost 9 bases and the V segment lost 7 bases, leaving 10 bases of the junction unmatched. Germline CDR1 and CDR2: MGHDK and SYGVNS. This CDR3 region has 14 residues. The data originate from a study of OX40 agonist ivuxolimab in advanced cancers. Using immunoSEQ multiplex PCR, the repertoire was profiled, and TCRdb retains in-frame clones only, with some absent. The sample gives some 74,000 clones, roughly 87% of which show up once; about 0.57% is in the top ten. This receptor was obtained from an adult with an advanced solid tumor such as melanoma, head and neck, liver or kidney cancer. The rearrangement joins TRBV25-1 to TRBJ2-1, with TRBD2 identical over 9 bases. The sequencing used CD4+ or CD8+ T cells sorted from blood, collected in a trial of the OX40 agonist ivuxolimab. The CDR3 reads CASTRGTSKGEQFF. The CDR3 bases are TGTGCCAGCACACGGGGGACTAGCAAGGGTGAGCAGTTCTTC. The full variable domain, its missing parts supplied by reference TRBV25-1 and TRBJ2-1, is EADIYQTPRYLVIGTGKKITLECSQTMGHDKMYWYQQDPGMELHLIHYSYGVNSTEKGDLSSESTVSRIRTEHFPLTLESARPSHTSQYLCASTRGTSKGEQFFGPGTRLTVL.